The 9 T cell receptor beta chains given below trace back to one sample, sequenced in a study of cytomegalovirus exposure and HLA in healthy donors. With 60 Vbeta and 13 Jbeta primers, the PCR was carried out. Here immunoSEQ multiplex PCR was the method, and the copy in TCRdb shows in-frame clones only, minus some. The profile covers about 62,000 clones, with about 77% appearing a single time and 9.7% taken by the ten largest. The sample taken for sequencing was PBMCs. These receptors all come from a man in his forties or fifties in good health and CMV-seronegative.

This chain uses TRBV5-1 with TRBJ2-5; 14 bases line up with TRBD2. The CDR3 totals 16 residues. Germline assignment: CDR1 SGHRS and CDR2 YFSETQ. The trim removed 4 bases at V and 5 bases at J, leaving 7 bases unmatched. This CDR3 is CASSIGLAGGLETQYF. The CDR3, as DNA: TGCGCCAGCAGCATTGGACTAGCGGGGGGCCTGGAGACCCAGTACTTC.

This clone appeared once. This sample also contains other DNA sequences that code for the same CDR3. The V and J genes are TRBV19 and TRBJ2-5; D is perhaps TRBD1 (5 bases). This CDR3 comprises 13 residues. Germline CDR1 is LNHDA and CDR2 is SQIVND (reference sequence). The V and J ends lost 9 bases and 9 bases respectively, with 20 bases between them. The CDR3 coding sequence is TGTGCCAGCAGTCCACGACAGTTACGGGCCCAGTACTTC. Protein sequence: CASSPRQLRAQYF.

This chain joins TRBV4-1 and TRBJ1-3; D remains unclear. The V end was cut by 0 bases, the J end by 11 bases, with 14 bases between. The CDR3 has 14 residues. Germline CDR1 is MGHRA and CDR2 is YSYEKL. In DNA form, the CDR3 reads TGCGCCAGCAGCCAAGATCCGACAAGAACTGCCATATATTTT. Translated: CASSQDPTRTAIYF.

CDR3 region: CASSPRTRTYNEQFF. The CDR3 DNA reads TGCGCCAGCAGCCCCAGGACTAGGACCTACAATGAGCAGTTCTTC. This chain uses TRBV5-1 with TRBJ2-1, with 7 positions matching TRBD2. Germline values: CDR1 SGHRS, CDR2 YFSETQ. Unmatched junction bases numbered 6, after V lost 4 bases and J lost 2 bases. CDR3 length: 15 amino acids.

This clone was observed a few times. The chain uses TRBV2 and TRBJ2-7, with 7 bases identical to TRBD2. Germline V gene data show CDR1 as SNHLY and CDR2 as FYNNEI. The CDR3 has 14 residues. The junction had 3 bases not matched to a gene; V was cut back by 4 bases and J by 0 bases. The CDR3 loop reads CASSGEGSSYEQYF. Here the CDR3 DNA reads TGTGCCAGCAGTGGGGAGGGTAGCTCCTACGAGCAGTACTTC. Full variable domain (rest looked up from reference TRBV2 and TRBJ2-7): EPEVTQTPSHQVTQMGQEVILRCVPISNHLYFYWYRQILGQKVEFLVSFYNNEISEKSEIFDDQFSVERPDGSNFTLKIRSTKLEDSAMYFCASSGEGSSYEQYFGPGTRLTVT.

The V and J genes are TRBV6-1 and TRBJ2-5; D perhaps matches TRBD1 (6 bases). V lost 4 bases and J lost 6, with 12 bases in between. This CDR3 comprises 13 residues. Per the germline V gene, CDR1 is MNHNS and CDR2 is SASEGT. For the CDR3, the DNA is TGTGCCAGCAGTGCAACAGGGATGCAGACCCAGTACTTC. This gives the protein CASSATGMQTQYF.

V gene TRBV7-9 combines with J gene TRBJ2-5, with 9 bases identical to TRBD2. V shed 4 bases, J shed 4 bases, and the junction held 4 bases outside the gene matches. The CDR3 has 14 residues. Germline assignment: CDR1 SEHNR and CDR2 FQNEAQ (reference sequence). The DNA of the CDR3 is TGTGCCAGCAGCTCTTATAGCGGGGGAGAGACCCAGTACTTC. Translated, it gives CASSSYSGGETQYF. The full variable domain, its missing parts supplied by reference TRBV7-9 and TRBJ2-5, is DTGVSQNPRHKITKRGQNVTFRCDPISEHNRLYWYRQTLGQGPEFLTYFQNEAQLEKSRLLSDRFSAERPKGSFSTLEIQRTEQGDSAMYLCASSSYSGGETQYFGPGTRLLVL.

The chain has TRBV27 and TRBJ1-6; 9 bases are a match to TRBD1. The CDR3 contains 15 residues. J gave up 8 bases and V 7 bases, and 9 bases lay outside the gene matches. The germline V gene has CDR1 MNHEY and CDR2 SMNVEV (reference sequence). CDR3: CASKGVGTGYSPLHF. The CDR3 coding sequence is TGTGCCAGCAAAGGTGTTGGGACAGGGTATTCACCCCTCCACTTT.

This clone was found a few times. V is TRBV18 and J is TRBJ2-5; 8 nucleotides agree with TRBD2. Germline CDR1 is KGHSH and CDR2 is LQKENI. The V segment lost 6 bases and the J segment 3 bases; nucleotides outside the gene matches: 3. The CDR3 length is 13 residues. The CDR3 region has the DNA TGTGCCAGCTCGCTGGGACTAGAAGAGACCCAGTACTTC. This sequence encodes CASSLGLEETQYF.